This T cell receptor beta chain came from a study of cytomegalovirus exposure and HLA in healthy donors. The PCR was carried out with 60 Vbeta primers and 13 Jbeta primers. Assay: immunoSEQ multiplex PCR; the TCRdb copy retains only in-frame clones and omits some. The table shows 150,000 to 200,000 clones, with more than 75% occurring only once. The CDR3 runs 13 residues. The germline CDR1 and CDR2 sequences are SEHNR and FQNEAQ (reference sequence). V was clipped by 4 bases and J by 0 bases, with 6 bases between them. This receptor was obtained from a girl less than two years old in good health and CMV-seronegative. The sample taken for sequencing was PBMCs. The chain couples TRBV7-9 to TRBJ1-1; D unclear. CDR3 DNA sequence: TGTGCCAGCAGCTCCCAGGTGAACACTGAAGCTTTCTTT. This translates into CASSSQVNTEAFF.